Listed here are 30 T cell receptor beta chains from one sample, sequenced in a study of T cell repertoires in cytomegalovirus infection (dated by TCRdb to the late 2010s). Sequencing was carried out with an Illumina HiSeq 1500. Clones were called with MiXCR by TCRdb after fastp trimmed the public reads at Q25, and only in-frame beta chains were retained. Identical CDR3 protein sequences are pooled into one entry, listed with their most common genes and DNA. Across this sample there are some 240,000 distinct CDR3 sequences, with approximately 15% seen only once. The ten largest clones take up around half of the sample. Sequenced input: CD8+ T cells from PBMCs. The receptor source for this set is a human donor in good health (CMV status not recorded). Some clones in this sample may be carry-over from other donors' samples.

This chain joins TRBV24-1 and TRBJ2-3, with 9 bases that match TRBD1. V shed 4 bases, J shed 2 bases, and the junction held 3 bases outside the gene matches. The CDR3 is 15 amino acids. CDR1 KGHDR and CDR2 SFDVKD come from the germline V gene. CDR3 in amino acids: CATSERTGDTDTQYF. Written as DNA, the CDR3 is TGTGCCACCAGTGAACGGACAGGGGACACAGATACGCAGTATTTT.

This clonotype was seen at least ten times. The chain carries TRBV29-1 and TRBJ2-1, with D perhaps matching TRBD1 (8 bases). The CDR3 covers 14 residues. Germline values: CDR1 SQVTM, CDR2 ANQGSEA. V was shortened by 1 base and J by 9 bases, with 16 bases between the two germline ends. The DNA of the CDR3 is TGCAGCGTTGAAGGCCAGTACAGGGGGGGTGAGCAGTTCTTC. Amino acid sequence: CSVEGQYRGGEQFF.

This clonotype occurred many times. This rearrangement joins TRBV4-1 to TRBJ1-2; no clear D gene. The germline CDR1 and CDR2 sequences are MGHRA and YSYEKL. This CDR3 spans 15 amino acids. Deletions cut 3 bases from V and 0 bases from J, with 11 bases between. The CDR3 here is CASSHDLAANYGYTF. DNA of the CDR3: TGCGCCAGCAGCCATGACCTGGCAGCTAACTATGGCTACACCTTC.

This clonotype was recorded only once. The CDR3 DNA is TGTGCCAGCCCCCTACCGAGGGGGGGCCCCACAGATACGCAGTATTTT. Translating gives CASPLPRGGPTDTQYF. The rearrangement links TRBV6-6 to TRBJ2-3, with a possible D match to TRBD2 (7 bases). The CDR3 is 16 residues long. CDR1 and CDR2 (germline): MNHNY, SVGAGI (reference sequence). V lost 8 bases, J lost 2 bases, and 20 bases lay in between.

This clonotype was counted many times. This chain uses TRBV19 with TRBJ1-4; tentatively, D is TRBD1 (6 bases). Germline CDR1 and CDR2: LNHDA and SQIVND (reference sequence). Trimming removed 0 bases at V and 3 bases at J, with 8 bases between. The length of the CDR3 is 15 residues. Here the CDR3 reads CASSIEDRSNEKLFF. In nucleotides, the CDR3 is TGTGCCAGTAGTATAGAGGACAGATCTAATGAAAAACTGTTTTTT.

This clonotype was recorded a few times. The chain carries TRBV20-1 and TRBJ2-5, with D maybe TRBD2 (6 bases). Germline values: CDR1 DFQATT, CDR2 SNEGSKA (reference sequence). The V end lost 0 bases, the J end lost 2 bases, and 10 bases lay between the germline ends. CDR3 length: 14 residues. CDR3 protein: CSARDLRGQETQYF. CDR3 nucleotides: TGCAGTGCTAGAGATTTGCGGGGACAAGAGACCCAGTACTTC.

For this clonotype: A much larger clonotype is one base distant, so this may be a read error. The chain is built from TRBV7-2 and TRBJ1-4, with 7 bases lining up with TRBD1. The CDR3 totals 13 residues. Germline V gives CDR1 SGHTA, CDR2 FQGNSA. The CDR3 coding sequence is TGTGCCAGCAGCTTGAACAGGGGTGAACAACTGTTTTTT. This translates into CASSLNRGEQLFF.

The chain combines TRBV27 with TRBJ1-2; D is uncertain. V lost 5 bases and J 6 bases, leaving 19 bases between the germline ends. The CDR3 loop spans 15 amino acids. Per germline, CDR1 MNHEY and CDR2 SMNVEV (reference sequence). In nucleotides, the CDR3 is TGTGCCAGCAGTCCTCAAGGCAGCCCGTATGATGGCTACACCTTC. Amino acids: CASSPQGSPYDGYTF.

V usage is TRBV9 and J usage is TRBJ2-2; 8 nucleotides agree with TRBD1. The CDR3 covers 13 residues. Trimming cost V 5 bases and J 6 bases; bases outside gene matches: 3. From germline, CDR1 is SGDLS and CDR2 YYNGEE. This chain's CDR3 is CASRQGAAGELFF. The CDR3 DNA sequence: TGTGCCAGCAGGCAGGGGGCCGCCGGGGAGCTGTTTTTT.

This clonotype was counted a few times. The chain joins TRBV28 to TRBJ1-2; D might be TRBD1 (6 bases). CDR1 MDHEN and CDR2 SYDVKM come from the germline V gene. The CDR3 consists of 14 residues. The germline V and J ends were trimmed by 0 bases and 6 bases, with 11 bases remaining between them. The CDR3 sequence is CASSLWKGENGYTF. Here the CDR3 DNA reads TGTGCCAGCAGTTTATGGAAGGGGGAGAATGGCTACACCTTC.

In DNA form, the CDR3 reads TGTGCCAGCAGTTTATCCTTCAGGGGAGGCAATCAGCCCCAGCATTTT. Its protein product is CASSLSFRGGNQPQHF. The gene calls are TRBV27 and TRBJ1-5, with D possibly matching TRBD1 (6 bases). The V gene's germline CDR1 is MNHEY and CDR2 SMNVEV (reference sequence). This CDR3 has 16 amino acids. Between the trimmed V and J ends, which lost 0 bases and 2 bases, there was a span of 11 bases.

This clonotype was picked up many times. The genes are TRBV7-2 and TRBJ1-1, with D uncertain. The length of the CDR3 is 13 residues. Germline V gives CDR1 SGHTA, CDR2 FQGNSA. V lost 5 bases, J lost 3 bases, and 10 bases lay in between. This chain's CDR3 is CASSRRWDTEAFF. The CDR3 nucleotides read TGTGCCAGCAGCCGCCGATGGGACACTGAAGCTTTCTTT.

A few counts support this clonotype. CDR3: CASSLWGQGGATNEKLFF. In DNA form, the CDR3 reads TGTGCCAGCAGTTTATGGGGCCAGGGCGGTGCAACTAATGAAAAACTGTTTTTT. This chain connects TRBV27 to TRBJ1-4; D is possibly TRBD1 (5 bases). The CDR3 is 18 amino acids. CDR1 is MNHEY, CDR2 SMNVEV, per germline (reference sequence). V lost 1 base and J lost 0, with 15 bases in between.

This clonotype appeared a few times. The chain has TRBV7-9 and TRBJ2-7, with D tentatively TRBD1 (8 bases). The V and J ends lost 5 bases and 4 bases respectively, with 21 bases between them. Germline assignment: CDR1 SEHNR and CDR2 FQNEAQ (reference sequence). This CDR3 has 16 amino acids. CDR3 loop: CASSPRTGRDQYEQYF. CDR3 nucleotides: TGTGCCAGCAGCCCCCGGACAGGGAGGGACCAGTACGAGCAGTACTTC.

As DNA, the CDR3 is TGTGCCAGCAGCGGTTCGGGACTAGCTTTAGTAGATACGCAGTATTTT. It encodes CASSGSGLALVDTQYF. The chain joins TRBV3-1 to TRBJ2-3; 9 nucleotides match TRBD2. The germline CDR1 and CDR2 sequences are LGHDT and YNNKEL (reference sequence). The CDR3 contains 16 residues. V lost 5 bases to trimming and J lost 5 bases; unmatched junction nucleotides: 11.

The sample holds many counts of this clonotype. The CDR3 bases are TGTGCCAGCAGCTTCGGGACCATGAACACTGAAGCTTTCTTT. Its protein is CASSFGTMNTEAFF. The chain has TRBV7-2 and TRBJ1-1, with a tentative D call TRBD1 (5 bases). CDR1 SGHTA and CDR2 FQGNSA come from the germline V gene. There are 14 residues in the CDR3. Trimming cost V 3 bases and J 0 bases, with 8 bases left between them.

The CDR3: CASSLQGDYNEQFF. The CDR3 nucleotides read TGTGCCAGCAGTTTACAGGGGGACTACAATGAGCAGTTCTTC. J is TRBJ2-1 and V is TRBV27; 7 nucleotides match TRBD1. Germline lookup yields CDR1 MNHEY and CDR2 SMNVEV (reference sequence). The CDR3 loop spans 14 amino acids. With V trimmed by 2 bases and J by 3 bases, 1 base remained unmatched.

In this sample, this clonotype turned up many times. The gene calls are TRBV7-2 and TRBJ1-1; TRBD1 is a possible D gene (6 bases). The CDR3 runs to 15 residues. V lost 5 bases, J lost 0 bases, and 13 bases lay in between. Germline V gives CDR1 SGHTA, CDR2 FQGNSA. The CDR3 sequence: CASSPRDNMNTEAFF. For the CDR3, the DNA is TGTGCCAGCAGCCCCCGGGACAATATGAACACTGAAGCTTTCTTT.

Remarks on this clonotype: The junction does not match germline at one end; this may be a read error. The rearrangement uses TRBV7-6 and TRBJ2-2; 10 bases are shared with TRBD1. The CDR3 has 14 residues. Germline V lookup: CDR1 SGHVS, CDR2 FNYEAQ. The CDR3 here is CASSLTGGTGEQFF. The CDR3 coding sequence is TGTGCCAGCAGCTTGACAGGGGGCACCGGGGAGCAGTTTTTT.

This clonotype was seen only a few times. The chain links TRBV20-1 to TRBJ2-7; 10 nucleotides match TRBD1. This CDR3 is built from 15 residues. Germline loops: CDR1 DFQATT, CDR2 SNEGSKA (reference sequence). J gave up 2 bases and V 0 bases, and 4 bases lay outside the gene matches. Written as DNA, the CDR3 is TGCAGTGCTAGAGATGTGGACAGGGGGGCCTACGAGCAGTACTTC. It yields the protein CSARDVDRGAYEQYF.

The chain's CDR3 is CASSPRDGSYEQYF. The CDR3 DNA follows: TGTGCCAGCAGTCCCCGGGACGGTTCCTACGAGCAGTACTTC. This chain connects TRBV28 to TRBJ2-7; possibly TRBD1 or TRBD2 for D (5 bases each). Trimming cost V 5 bases and J 1 base, with 12 bases left between them. Germline CDR1 MDHEN, CDR2 SYDVKM. The CDR3 length is 14 residues.

This clonotype was seen more than once but under ten times. This sequence joins TRBV5-5 and TRBJ1-5, with TRBD1 as a possible D gene (6 bases). Trimming took 4 bases from V and 7 from J, leaving 15 bases between them. The length of the CDR3 is 14 residues. Germline CDR1 SGHKS, CDR2 YYEKEE (reference sequence). CDR3 in amino acids: CASSRTPGGQPQHF. The CDR3 coding sequence is TGTGCCAGCAGCAGGACCCCGGGGGGCCAGCCCCAGCATTTT.

This clonotype occurred a few times. The chain joins TRBV12-5 to TRBJ1-5; 8 positions match TRBD1. The ends lost 8 bases at V and 3 bases at J; junction bases unmatched: 6. The CDR3 is 14 residues long. Germline V gene lookup returns CDR1 LGHNT and CDR2 FRNRAP. The CDR3 sequence is CASQTGAYNQPQHF. The CDR3 nucleotides are TGTGCTAGTCAGACAGGGGCGTACAATCAGCCCCAGCATTTT.

This clonotype was counted between two and nine times. V gene TRBV6-2 or TRBV6-3 combines with J gene TRBJ2-1; unclear D gene. The CDR3 has 12 residues. The V and J ends lost 7 bases and 1 base respectively, with 5 bases between them. The V gene's germline CDR1 is MNHEY and CDR2 SVGEGT. The CDR3 loop reads CASKSSYNEQFF. CDR3 sequence (DNA): TGTGCCAGCAAGAGTTCCTACAATGAGCAGTTCTTC.

This chain connects TRBV7-9 to TRBJ2-3, with 7 positions matching TRBD2. This CDR3 has 18 amino acids. The germline gives CDR1 SEHNR, CDR2 FQNEAQ (reference sequence). V was pared by 5 bases and J by 2 bases, with 16 bases of the junction left unmatched. CDR3: CASSREIVTAGDTDTQYF. The CDR3 bases are TGTGCCAGCAGCCGGGAGATCGTGACGGCGGGGGACACAGATACGCAGTATTTT.

CDR3 sequence: CASSPGQYYEQYF. The CDR3, as DNA: TGTGCCAGCAGCCCCGGACAGTACTACGAGCAGTACTTC. The gene calls are TRBV4-2 and TRBJ2-7, with D perhaps matching TRBD1 (6 bases). This CDR3 is built from 13 residues. Per germline, CDR1 LGHNA and CDR2 YNFKEQ. Trimming removed 4 bases from V and 3 bases from J, with 10 bases in between.

The genes are TRBV27 and TRBJ1-5; D call uncertain. Trimming removed 6 bases at V and 7 bases at J, with 10 bases between. Germline V lookup: CDR1 MNHEY, CDR2 SMNVEV (reference sequence). The CDR3 has 12 residues. For the CDR3, the DNA is TGTGCCAGCAGCCGGTTGGGCCAGCCCCAGCATTTT. Translation: CASSRLGQPQHF.

The chain combines TRBV11-2 with TRBJ2-5; D tentatively fits TRBD1 or TRBD2 (5 bases each). The length of the CDR3 is 15 residues. The ends were cut back, 2 bases at V and 2 bases at J, with 12 bases in the middle. Germline CDR1 and CDR2: SGHAT and FQNNGV. DNA of the CDR3: TGTGCCAGCAGCTTAATGGGGGACCAACAAGAGACCCAGTACTTC. It yields the protein CASSLMGDQQETQYF. Looking up the rest from reference TRBV11-2 and TRBJ2-5 gives the full variable domain: EAGVAQSPRYKIIEKRQSVAFWCNPISGHATLYWYQQILGQGPKLLIQFQNNGVVDDSQLPKDRFSAERLKGVDSTLKIQPAKLEDSAVYLCASSLMGDQQETQYFGPGTRLLVL.

This clonotype came up many times. The V call is TRBV12-3 or TRBV12-4, the J call TRBJ2-1; 7 bases are a match to TRBD2. V dropped 7 bases and J dropped 7; count of bases not matched to a gene: 10. This CDR3 is 14 amino acids long. CDR3 protein: CASTLGGSPNEQFF. The CDR3 nucleotides read TGTGCCAGCACCCTCGGGGGGTCTCCGAATGAGCAGTTCTTC.

This rearrangement joins TRBV4-1 to TRBJ1-2; D possibly corresponds to TRBD1 (6 bases). CDR1 and CDR2 (germline): MGHRA, YSYEKL. V was pared by 4 bases and J by 4 bases, with 16 bases between. The CDR3 spans 15 residues. As DNA, the CDR3 is TGCGCCAGCAGCCTACGGACAGCGAATACCTATGGCTACACCTTC. Translated: CASSLRTANTYGYTF.